The T cell receptor (beta chain) under discussion was sequenced for a study of T cells in Graves' hyperthyroidism and ophthalmopathy. Isolation of PBMCs was performed on 8.5 to 10 ml fresh peripheral blood. General study points: A 13 V-J model separated ophthalmopathy from stable hyperthyroidism. Blood held most thyroid clonotypes expanded above 0.001 frequency.

A remark on this clonotype: Antigen unknown. Germline is not matched at one junction end, which may reflect a read error.

Germline V gene data show CDR1 as SGDLS and CDR2 as YYNGEE. The CDR3 is made up of 14 amino acids. Using RNA transcripts as the source, TCR beta CDR3 regions were amplified. The HTBI primer set was used in a first-round RT-PCR of the TCR CDR3. TCRdb used MiXCR to reprocess the multiplex PCR reads, holding one entry per CDR3 protein. The sample has tens of thousands of distinct CDR3 sequences, about 50% seen once. The TCR originated in a woman aged 55-69 years with Graves' ophthalmopathy. The sample comprised blood. The rearrangement links TRBV9 to TRBJ2-7; 11 bases match TRBD2. The CDR3 spells CAGSVGTSGYEQYF. CDR3 coding DNA: TGTGCCGGCAGCGTAGGGACTAGCGGCTACGAGCAGTACTTC.